This TCR beta chain was profiled in a study of Siglec-9 on CD8 T cells in melanoma. TCRdb keeps only in-frame clones here, not all; method: immunoSEQ multiplex PCR. Of about 30,000 clones in the sample, 80% were seen once. This CDR3 comprises 13 residues. V lost 2 bases and J 4 bases, leaving 11 bases between the germline ends. Per the germline V gene, CDR1 is SQVTM and CDR2 is ANQGSEA. The sequencing input was Siglec-9- CD8+ T cells sorted from blood. The genes are TRBV29-1 and TRBJ1-2; D remains ambiguous. The sequence came from a human donor in good health. Here the CDR3 reads CSVELGVGYGYTF. DNA for the CDR3: TGCAGCGTTGAACTCGGGGTCGGCTATGGCTACACCTTC.